The 26 T cell receptor beta chains presented below share a single source sample, sequenced in a study of blood T cells in healthy people across ages. With a J-beta primer mix and a sample-barcoded 5' primer, a second PCR ran about 6 to 11 cycles. A single record per CDR3 protein comes from TCRdb applying MiXCR to the 5' RACE reads. The table lists roughly 1,800,000 distinct CDR3 sequences, less than 50% of them singletons, with over 2% in the top ten. The sample taken for sequencing was blood. The receptors come from a woman between 35 and 50 years old in good health.

The chain has TRBV6-2 or TRBV6-3 and TRBJ2-7, with a tentative D call TRBD2 (5 bases). Germline lookup yields CDR1 MNHEY and CDR2 SVGEGT. This CDR3 comprises 16 residues. V was shortened by 7 bases and J by 2 bases, with 21 bases between the two germline ends. The CDR3 DNA reads TGTGCCAGCACTAGGAGCTCCACGGGGAAGGCCTACGAGCAGTACTTC. It encodes CASTRSSTGKAYEQYF.

Worth noting for this clonotype: Germline and junction disagree at one end, which may indicate a read error. The V gene is TRBV5-1, the J gene TRBJ2-3; 12 bases agree with TRBD2. CDR3 length: 16 amino acids. Looked up from germline, CDR1 is SGHRS and CDR2 is YFSETQ. CDR3 nucleotide sequence: TGCGCCCGCAGCTTGCCACTAGCGGGAGGAGCAGATACGCAGTATTTT. Encoded protein: CARSLPLAGGADTQYF.

This rearrangement joins TRBV12-3 or TRBV12-4 to TRBJ2-7, with D unclear. The CDR3 covers 13 residues. Between the trimmed V and J ends, which lost 2 bases and 6 bases, there was a span of 11 bases. Written as DNA, the CDR3 is TGTGCCAGCAGTTTATATACAGACGGCGAGCAGTACTTC. Protein sequence: CASSLYTDGEQYF.

The chain joins TRBV12-3 or TRBV12-4 to TRBJ1-2; the D gene is possibly TRBD1 (5 bases). The CDR3 has 12 residues. V was cut by 3 bases and J by 8 bases, with 10 bases left in between. CDR3 DNA: TGTGCCAGCAGTTTTACCGGGGCCGGCTACACCTTC. Residues: CASSFTGAGYTF.

The chain recombines TRBV28 with TRBJ2-1; the D gene could be TRBD1 or TRBD2 (5 bases each). The germline gives CDR1 MDHEN, CDR2 SYDVKM. CDR3 length equals 17 residues. The V end was cut by 1 base, the J end by 8 bases, with 21 bases between. CDR3 DNA: TGTGCCAGCAGTTTATCCGGTTCGGGGCCCGTGGGGGATGAGCAGTTCTTC. Protein product: CASSLSGSGPVGDEQFF.

The J gene is TRBJ2-5, the V gene TRBV12-3 or TRBV12-4, with 9 positions matching TRBD1. The CDR3 loop spans 14 amino acids. V gave up 7 bases and J gave up 6 bases; unmatched junction bases: 9. The CDR3 region is CASTLGQGLKTQYF. The CDR3 coding sequence is TGTGCCAGCACCCTGGGACAGGGTCTGAAGACCCAGTACTTC.

This clonotype has only a few counts. The chain couples TRBV12-3 or TRBV12-4 to TRBJ1-4; a weak D match, TRBD1 (6 bases). V dropped 0 bases and J dropped 8 bases, with 22 bases sitting between them. The CDR3 is 18 residues long. CDR3 sequence: CASSLAKQGPALGEKLFF. In DNA form, the CDR3 reads TGTGCCAGCAGTTTAGCCAAACAGGGACCTGCCTTGGGAGAAAAACTGTTTTTT.

The genes are TRBV30 and TRBJ2-1; TRBD2 matches 13 bases. J gave up 5 bases and V 3 bases, and 16 bases lay outside the gene matches. CDR1 and CDR2 from the germline V gene are GTSNPN and SVGIG (reference sequence). This CDR3 has 19 amino acids. CDR3 protein: CAWRRRLRLAGGLHNEQFF. CDR3 bases: TGTGCCTGGAGGAGACGTCTTCGACTAGCGGGGGGCCTTCACAATGAGCAGTTCTTC.

The chain couples TRBV5-1 to TRBJ2-5, with TRBD2 matching over 8 bases. With V trimmed by 0 bases and J by 11 bases, 12 bases remained unmatched. This CDR3 has 15 residues. Germline CDR1 SGHRS, CDR2 YFSETQ. CDR3 residues: CASSLVTSVGNEQYF. CDR3 nucleotides: TGCGCCAGCAGCTTGGTGACTAGCGTAGGCAATGAGCAGTACTTC.

The chain recombines TRBV28 with TRBJ2-1; 11 bases map to TRBD2. CDR3 length equals 15 residues. Trimming at V came to 6 bases and at J to 8 bases, leaving 9 bases not matched to a gene. Germline V lookup: CDR1 MDHEN, CDR2 SYDVKM. The CDR3, as DNA: TGTGCCAGCAGCCCTACTAGCGGGGGTCTTTATGAGCAGTTCTTC. It specifies CASSPTSGGLYEQFF.

The chain uses TRBV7-8 and TRBJ1-2; unclear D gene. V lost 5 bases to trimming and J lost 7 bases, with 17 bases between them. CDR1 and CDR2 from the germline V gene are SGHVS and FQNEAQ. The CDR3 covers 14 residues. The CDR3 sequence is CASSPRPARAGYTF. CDR3 DNA sequence: TGTGCCAGCAGCCCCCGACCAGCGAGGGCTGGCTACACCTTC.

A few counts support this clonotype. The J gene is TRBJ1-1, the V gene TRBV9, with D maybe TRBD1 (6 bases). CDR1 and CDR2 from the germline V gene are SGDLS and YYNGEE. The V and J ends lost 4 bases and 1 base respectively, with 14 bases between them. This CDR3 contains 15 residues. In DNA, the CDR3 is TGTGCCAGCAGCCTCGTTGGGGGCCCGAACACTGAAGCTTTCTTT. Its protein is CASSLVGGPNTEAFF.

V and J are TRBV7-8 and TRBJ2-1, with a tentative D call TRBD1 (6 bases). V shed 7 bases and J shed 0 bases, with 22 bases lying between them. Per germline, CDR1 SGHVS and CDR2 FQNEAQ. This CDR3 region has 18 residues. The chain's CDR3 is CASTEIGQTSSSYNEQFF. The CDR3 DNA sequence: TGTGCCAGCACCGAGATTGGACAGACAAGTAGCTCCTACAATGAGCAGTTCTTC.

The chain employs TRBV4-3 and TRBJ2-3; 11 bases are shared with TRBD1. Germline V lookup: CDR1 LGHNA, CDR2 YSLEER. V dropped 3 bases and J dropped 4; count of bases not matched to a gene: 3. The length of the CDR3 is 15 residues. The DNA of the CDR3 is TGCGCCAGCAGCCATGGACAGGGGGCGGCAGATACGCAGTATTTT. Translating it yields CASSHGQGAADTQYF.

The genes are TRBV9 and TRBJ1-2; 7 bases are shared with TRBD1. This CDR3 is 15 amino acids long. The V segment lost 0 bases and the J segment 2 bases; nucleotides outside the gene matches: 4. CDR1 and CDR2 from the germline V gene are SGDLS and YYNGEE. CDR3 protein: CASSVGDSINYGYTF. In DNA, the CDR3 is TGTGCCAGCAGCGTAGGGGACAGCATCAACTATGGCTACACCTTC.

The rearrangement links TRBV21-1 to TRBJ2-7; the table gives TRBD2 as D, unverified against the DNA. TRBV21-1 is labeled a pseudogene. This CDR3 is 15 amino acids long. CDR3 coding DNA: TGTGCCAGCAGCAAAGTGCACAGGAGGGTCGACGAGCAGTACTTC. Its protein product is CASSKVHRRVDEQYF.

This clonotype was observed a few times. The chain uses TRBV25-1 and TRBJ2-5; 7 nucleotides match TRBD1. This CDR3 is 14 amino acids long. V lost 4 bases and J lost 5; bases outside the gene matches: 7. The germline gives CDR1 MGHDK, CDR2 SYGVNS. The CDR3 reads CASSGYRGTETQYF. The CDR3, as DNA: TGTGCCAGCAGTGGATACAGGGGTACGGAGACCCAGTACTTC.

The chain joins TRBV7-2 to TRBJ1-6; 7 nucleotides align to TRBD1. Trimming at V came to 0 bases and at J to 9 bases, leaving 17 bases not matched to a gene. The CDR3 is made up of 19 amino acids. CDR1 SGHTA and CDR2 FQGNSA come from the germline V gene. CDR3 DNA sequence: TGTGCCAGCAGCTTAGCTGGGGGACAGTTCGAACCCCCGCGTTCACCCCTCCACTTT. It codes for CASSLAGGQFEPPRSPLHF.

The chain has TRBV6-5 and TRBJ2-5; D tentatively fits TRBD1 or TRBD2 (5 bases each). TRBJ2-4 matches the DNA end more closely, so the J call is doubtful. This CDR3 comprises 15 residues. Germline assignment: CDR1 MNHEY and CDR2 SVGAGI. CDR3 in DNA: TGTGCCAGCAGTTCCCCCGGGACCCCCCTAGACATTCAGTACTTC. Translated, it gives CASSSPGTPLDIQYF.

The chain combines TRBV4-1 with TRBJ2-5; 15 bases fit TRBD2. This CDR3 region has 19 residues. Germline lookup yields CDR1 MGHRA and CDR2 YSYEKL. V lost 3 bases and J lost 2; bases outside the gene matches: 10. This CDR3 reads CASSHPGLAGGPGQETQYF. CDR3 nucleotides: TGCGCCAGCAGCCATCCCGGACTAGCGGGGGGGCCGGGGCAAGAGACCCAGTACTTC.

This clonotype was seen more than once but under ten times. This chain links TRBV7-4 with TRBJ2-1; 7 bases match TRBD2. V trimming: 1 base; J trimming: 5 bases; junction bases outside the gene matches: 11. This CDR3 has 17 amino acids. Germline-derived CDR1 and CDR2 are SGHVT and SQSDAQ. The chain's CDR3 is CASSLGPDSGTNNEQFF. The CDR3 DNA reads TGTGCCAGCAGCTTAGGCCCCGATTCCGGGACTAACAATGAGCAGTTCTTC.

This clonotype appeared a few times. The rearrangement uses TRBV28 and TRBJ2-5; 9 nucleotides match TRBD1. Trimming cost V 2 bases and J 4 bases; bases outside gene matches: 5. Germline assignment: CDR1 MDHEN and CDR2 SYDVKM. CDR3 size: 15 residues. CDR3 nucleotides: TGTGCCAGCAGTTTACTCGGACAGGGGAGAGAGACCCAGTACTTC. It is translated as CASSLLGQGRETQYF. Together with reference TRBV28 and TRBJ2-5, the CDR3 gives the full variable domain: DVKVTQSSRYLVKRTGEKVFLECVQDMDHENMFWYRQDPGLGLRLIYFSYDVKMKEKGDIPEGYSVSREKKERFSLILESASTNQTSMYLCASSLLGQGRETQYFGPGTRLLVL.

V usage is TRBV7-9 and J usage is TRBJ2-2, with 7 bases that match TRBD1. V gave up 9 bases and J gave up 0 bases; unmatched junction bases: 4. The CDR3 contains 14 residues. Per the germline V gene, CDR1 is SEHNR and CDR2 is FQNEAQ (reference sequence). The chain's CDR3 is CASTGVANTGELFF. CDR3 in DNA: TGTGCCAGTACAGGGGTCGCGAACACCGGGGAGCTGTTTTTT.

V usage is TRBV7-2 and J usage is TRBJ2-1; the D is unclear. The DNA end is more similar to TRBJ2-7, so the J call may be wrong. CDR3 length: 15 residues. Germline CDR1 SGHTA, CDR2 FQGNSA. CDR3 loop: CASSLGRAAYNEQYF. Written as DNA, the CDR3 is TGTGCCAGCAGCTTAGGAAGGGCGGCCTACAATGAGCAGTACTTC.

The table lists this clonotype with a few counts. The chain joins TRBV4-2 to TRBJ2-1; D is perhaps TRBD2 (7 bases). Trimming stripped 0 bases from V and 4 bases from J, with 16 bases between. The CDR3 is 17 amino acids. Germline V gene lookup returns CDR1 LGHNA and CDR2 YNFKEQ. CDR3 loop: CASSQDNGGGGYNEQFF. In DNA form, the CDR3 reads TGTGCCAGCAGCCAAGATAATGGGGGGGGCGGATACAATGAGCAGTTCTTC.

This clonotype was counted a few times. The chain's CDR3 is CASSEGQDTEAFF. The CDR3, as DNA: TGTGCCAGCAGCGAGGGGCAAGACACTGAAGCTTTCTTT. The chain couples TRBV7-3 to TRBJ1-1, with D perhaps matching TRBD1 (5 bases). CDR1 and CDR2 (germline): SGHTA, FQGTGA. The CDR3 contains 13 residues. Trimming cost V 5 bases and J 3 bases, with 10 bases left between them.